The subject of this entry is one T cell receptor beta chain. As processed by the authors: Researchers report that nucleated cell counts were estimated from reference gene primer amplification. Clones were sequenced by immunoSEQ multiplex PCR, and TCRdb holds only the in-frame ones, with some missing. The V and J calls and clone size are taken from that table; D and trimming were inferred from the DNA. The table shows roughly 180,000 clones, with 81% occurring only once. This record comes from a study of blood T cell repertoires in COVID-19. The CDR3 is 12 residues long. The V and J ends lost 8 bases and 1 base respectively, with 9 bases between them. Germline V lookup: CDR1 MNHEY, CDR2 SMNVEV (reference sequence).

The chain carries TRBV27 and TRBJ2-7, with TRBD1 as a possible D gene (5 bases). Sample: peripheral blood. This TCR was recovered from a woman aged 40-49 years with COVID-19, enrolled during active disease. CDR3 in amino acids: CASRTPSYEQYF. CDR3 coding DNA: TGTGCCAGCCGGACACCATCCTACGAGCAGTACTTC.